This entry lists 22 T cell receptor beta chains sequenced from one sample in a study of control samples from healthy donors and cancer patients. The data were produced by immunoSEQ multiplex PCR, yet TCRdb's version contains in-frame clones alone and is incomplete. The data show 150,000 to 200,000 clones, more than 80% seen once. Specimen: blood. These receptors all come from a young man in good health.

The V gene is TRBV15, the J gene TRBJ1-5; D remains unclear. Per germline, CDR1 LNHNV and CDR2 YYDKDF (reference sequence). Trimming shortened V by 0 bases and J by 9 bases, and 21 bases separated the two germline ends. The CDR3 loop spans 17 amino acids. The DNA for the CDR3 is TGTGCCACCAGCAGAGATAAGGGTATTCTCGACTCGGCGCCCCAGCATTTT. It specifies CATSRDKGILDSAPQHF.

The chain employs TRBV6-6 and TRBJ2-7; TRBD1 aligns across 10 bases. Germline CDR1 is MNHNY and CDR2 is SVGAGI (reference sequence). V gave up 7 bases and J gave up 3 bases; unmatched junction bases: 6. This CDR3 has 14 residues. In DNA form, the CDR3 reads TGTGCCAGCACCGGACAGGGGGGTATCTACGAGCAGTACTTC. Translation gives CASTGQGGIYEQYF.

The CDR3 DNA reads as TGTGCCAGCAAAGACGCGGGACAGCCGACTAACTATGGCTACACCTTC. Residues: CASKDAGQPTNYGYTF. The rearrangement links TRBV2 to TRBJ1-2, with 7 positions matching TRBD1. The length of the CDR3 is 16 residues. V lost 7 bases, J lost 0 bases, and 11 bases stayed unmatched. Germline V gene sequence: CDR1 SNHLY, CDR2 FYNNEI.

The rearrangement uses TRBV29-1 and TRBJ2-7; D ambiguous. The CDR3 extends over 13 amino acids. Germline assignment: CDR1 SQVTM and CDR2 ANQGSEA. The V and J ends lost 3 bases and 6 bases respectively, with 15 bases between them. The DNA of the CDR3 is TGCAGCGTTGACATTGGGGTGCCCAGCGAGCAGTACTTC. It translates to CSVDIGVPSEQYF.

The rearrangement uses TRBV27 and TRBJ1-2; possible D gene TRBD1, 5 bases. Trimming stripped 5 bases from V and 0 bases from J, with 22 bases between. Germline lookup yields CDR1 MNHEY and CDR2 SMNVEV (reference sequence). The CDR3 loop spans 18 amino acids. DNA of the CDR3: TGTGCCAGCAGTCCCCTCGGGGCAGGGTCTATGGCTAACTATGGCTACACCTTC. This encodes CASSPLGAGSMANYGYTF.

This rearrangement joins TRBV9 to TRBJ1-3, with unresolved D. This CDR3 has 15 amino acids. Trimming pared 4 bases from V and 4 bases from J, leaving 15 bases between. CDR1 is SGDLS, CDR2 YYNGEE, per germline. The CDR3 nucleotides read TGTGCCAGCAGCCGATCCAGCCCCACCGGAAACACCATATATTTT. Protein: CASSRSSPTGNTIYF.

This CDR3 is CAWGGHRYGYTF. CDR3 bases: TGTGCCTGGGGGGGACATCGCTATGGCTACACCTTC. The V gene is TRBV30, the J gene TRBJ1-2; the D gene is possibly TRBD1 (6 bases). V lost 5 bases and J 4 bases, leaving 11 bases between the germline ends. Germline CDR1 and CDR2: GTSNPN and SVGIG (reference sequence). The CDR3 covers 12 residues.

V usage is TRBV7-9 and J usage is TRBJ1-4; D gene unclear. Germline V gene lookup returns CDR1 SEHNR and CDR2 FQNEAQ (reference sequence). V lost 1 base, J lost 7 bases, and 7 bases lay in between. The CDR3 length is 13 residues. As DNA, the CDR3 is TGTGCCAGCAGCTTAGGTTCTGGTGAAAAACTGTTTTTT. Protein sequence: CASSLGSGEKLFF.

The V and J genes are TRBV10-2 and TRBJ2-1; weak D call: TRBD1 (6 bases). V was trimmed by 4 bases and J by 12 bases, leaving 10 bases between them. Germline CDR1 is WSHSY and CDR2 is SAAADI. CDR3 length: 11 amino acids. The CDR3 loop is CASSGADRQFF. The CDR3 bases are TGCGCCAGCAGTGGAGCGGACAGGCAGTTCTTC.

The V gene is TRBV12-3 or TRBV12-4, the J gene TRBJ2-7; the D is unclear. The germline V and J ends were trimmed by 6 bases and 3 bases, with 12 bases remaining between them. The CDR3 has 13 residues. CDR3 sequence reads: CASSEQIVYEQYF. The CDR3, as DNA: TGTGCCAGCAGCGAACAGATAGTCTACGAGCAGTACTTC.

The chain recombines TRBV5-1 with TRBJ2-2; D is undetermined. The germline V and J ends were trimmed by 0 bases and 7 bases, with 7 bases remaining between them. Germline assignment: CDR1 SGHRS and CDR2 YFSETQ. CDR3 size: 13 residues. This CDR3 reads CASSLAPGGELFF. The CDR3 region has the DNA TGCGCCAGCAGCTTGGCCCCGGGCGGGGAGCTGTTTTTT. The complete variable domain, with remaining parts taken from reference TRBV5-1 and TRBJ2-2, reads KAGVTQTPRYLIKTRGQQVTLSCSPISGHRSVSWYQQTPGQGLQFLFEYFSETQRNKGNFPGRFSGRQFSNSRSEMNVSTLELGDSALYLCASSLAPGGELFFGEGSRLTVL.

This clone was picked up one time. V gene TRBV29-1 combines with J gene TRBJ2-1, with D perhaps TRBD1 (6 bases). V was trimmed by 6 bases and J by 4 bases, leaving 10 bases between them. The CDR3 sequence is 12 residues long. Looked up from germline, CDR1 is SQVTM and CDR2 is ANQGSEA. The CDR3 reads CSVQGQYNEQFF. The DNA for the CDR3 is TGCAGCGTCCAAGGACAGTACAATGAGCAGTTCTTC.

In DNA form, the CDR3 reads TGTGCCAGTAGCGAGGACAGGGGGAGTGAAAAACTGTTTTTT. Encoded protein: CASSEDRGSEKLFF. V usage is TRBV19 and J usage is TRBJ1-4, with 10 bases lining up with TRBD1. J was trimmed by 7 bases and V by 6 bases; bases with no gene match: 5. Germline V gives CDR1 LNHDA, CDR2 SQIVND (reference sequence). This CDR3 spans 14 amino acids.

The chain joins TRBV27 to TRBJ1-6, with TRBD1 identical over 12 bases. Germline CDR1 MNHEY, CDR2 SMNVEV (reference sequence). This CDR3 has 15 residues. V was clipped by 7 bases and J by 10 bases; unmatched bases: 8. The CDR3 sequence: CASTLGGTGGSPLHF. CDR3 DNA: TGTGCCAGCACCCTGGGCGGGACAGGGGGCTCACCCCTCCACTTT.

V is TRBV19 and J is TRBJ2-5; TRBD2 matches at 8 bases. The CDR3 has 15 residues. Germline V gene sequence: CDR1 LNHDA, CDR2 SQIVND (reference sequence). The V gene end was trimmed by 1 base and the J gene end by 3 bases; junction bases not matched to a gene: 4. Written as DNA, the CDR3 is TGTGCCAGTAGTATAGGGGGACTAGTGAAAGAGACCCAGTACTTC. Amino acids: CASSIGGLVKETQYF.

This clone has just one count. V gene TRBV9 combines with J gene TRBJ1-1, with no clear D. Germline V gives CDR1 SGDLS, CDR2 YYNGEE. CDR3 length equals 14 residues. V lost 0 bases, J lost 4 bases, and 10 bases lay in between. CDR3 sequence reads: CASSVEGTVTEAFF. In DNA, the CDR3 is TGTGCCAGCAGCGTAGAGGGAACAGTCACTGAAGCTTTCTTT.

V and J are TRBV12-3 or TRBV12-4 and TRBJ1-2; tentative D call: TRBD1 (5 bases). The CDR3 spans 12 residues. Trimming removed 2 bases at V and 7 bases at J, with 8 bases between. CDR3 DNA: TGTGCCAGCAGTTTACCCGGGGGTGGCTACACCTTC. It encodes CASSLPGGGYTF.

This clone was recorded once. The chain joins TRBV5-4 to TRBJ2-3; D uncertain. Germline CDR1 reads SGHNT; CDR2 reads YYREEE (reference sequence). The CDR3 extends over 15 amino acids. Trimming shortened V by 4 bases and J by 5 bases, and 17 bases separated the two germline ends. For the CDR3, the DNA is TGTGCCAGCAGCCCTGGCGATATGTTCGAAGATACGCAGTATTTT. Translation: CASSPGDMFEDTQYF.

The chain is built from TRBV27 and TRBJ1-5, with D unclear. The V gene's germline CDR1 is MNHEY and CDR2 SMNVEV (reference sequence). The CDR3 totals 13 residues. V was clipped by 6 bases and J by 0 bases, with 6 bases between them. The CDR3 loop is CASSQNSNQPQHF. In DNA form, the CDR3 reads TGTGCCAGCAGCCAGAATAGCAATCAGCCCCAGCATTTT.

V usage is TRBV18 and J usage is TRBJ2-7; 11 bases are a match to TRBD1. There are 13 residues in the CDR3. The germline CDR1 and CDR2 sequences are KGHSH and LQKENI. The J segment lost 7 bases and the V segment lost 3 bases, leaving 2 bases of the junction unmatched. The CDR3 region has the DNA TGTGCCAGCTCACCGGACAGGGGGCGGGAGCAGTACTTC. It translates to CASSPDRGREQYF.

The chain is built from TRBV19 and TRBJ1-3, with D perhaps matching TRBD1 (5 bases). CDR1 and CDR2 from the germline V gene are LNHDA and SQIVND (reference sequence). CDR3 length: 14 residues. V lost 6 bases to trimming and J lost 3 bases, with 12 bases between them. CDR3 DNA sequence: TGTGCCAGTAGGGCGGGACGCCTTGGAAACACCATATATTTT. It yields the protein CASRAGRLGNTIYF.

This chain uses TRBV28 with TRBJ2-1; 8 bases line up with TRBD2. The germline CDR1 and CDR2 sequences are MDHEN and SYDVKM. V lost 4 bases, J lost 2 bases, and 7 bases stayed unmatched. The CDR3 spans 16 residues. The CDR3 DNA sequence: TGTGCCAGCAGTTCGTCCAGAGCGGGAGCCTACAATGAGCAGTTCTTC. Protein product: CASSSSRAGAYNEQFF.